The 27 T cell receptor beta chains below come from one sample, sequenced in a study of T cell responses to AZD1222 COVID-19 vaccine. The method was immunoSEQ multiplex PCR; TCRdb's version includes in-frame clones alone and lacks a portion of them. There are around 120,000 clones in the sample; just over 85% occur only once, and around 17% lies in the top ten. The input for sequencing was peripheral blood, taken 28 days after the second AZD1222 dose. The receptor source for this set is an adult who received the AZD1222 COVID-19 vaccine.

J is TRBJ2-2 and V is TRBV5-4, with 7 bases matching TRBD2. The trim removed 5 bases at V and 0 bases at J, leaving 7 bases unmatched. The CDR3 runs 16 residues. Germline-derived CDR1 and CDR2 are SGHNT and YYREEE (reference sequence). The CDR3 sequence: CASSSPGTTNTGELFF. For the CDR3, the DNA is TGTGCCAGCAGTTCCCCCGGGACTACGAACACCGGGGAGCTGTTTTTT.

V usage is TRBV4-3 and J usage is TRBJ2-5; TRBD2 matches 11 bases. Germline V CDR1 and CDR2: LGHNA, YSLEER. This CDR3 region has 15 residues. J lost 1 base, V lost 4 bases, and 2 bases had no gene match. The CDR3 reads CASSLGLAVQETQYF. CDR3 nucleotide sequence: TGCGCCAGCAGCCTGGGACTAGCGGTCCAAGAGACCCAGTACTTC.

J is TRBJ2-3 and V is TRBV5-1, with D uncertain. The length of the CDR3 is 14 residues. Trimming cost V 2 bases and J 1 base, with 8 bases left between them. Germline V gene data show CDR1 as SGHRS and CDR2 as YFSETQ. CDR3 DNA sequence: TGCGCCAGCAGCTTTGGAGCAGGCACAGATACGCAGTATTTT. Translation: CASSFGAGTDTQYF.

This clone was recorded once. V gene TRBV9 combines with J gene TRBJ2-7; D is ambiguous. CDR3 length equals 14 residues. Trimming pared 0 bases from V and 1 base from J, leaving 8 bases between. From germline, CDR1 is SGDLS and CDR2 YYNGEE. The CDR3 DNA reads as TGTGCCAGCAGCGTAGGCCACAGTTCCTACGAGCAGTACTTC. This codes for CASSVGHSSYEQYF.

The chain couples TRBV5-1 to TRBJ2-2, with TRBD1 as a possible D gene (6 bases). With 4 bases removed from V and 6 bases from J, the gap between germline ends came to 10 bases. This CDR3 is built from 13 residues. The V gene's germline CDR1 is SGHRS and CDR2 YFSETQ. CDR3 bases: TGCGCCAGCAGCAAACAGGGTTCCGGGGAGCTGTTTTTT. As protein: CASSKQGSGELFF.

V is TRBV6-1 and J is TRBJ1-1; maybe TRBD1 (6 bases). Germline V gene data show CDR1 as MNHNS and CDR2 as SASEGT. Trimming cost V 2 bases and J 7 bases, with 11 bases left between them. The CDR3 is made up of 13 amino acids. CDR3 residues: CASSEQGGGEAFF. The CDR3 bases are TGTGCCAGCAGTGAACAGGGAGGGGGTGAAGCTTTCTTT.

J is TRBJ1-1 and V is TRBV6-5; 7 bases fit TRBD1. Per the germline V gene, CDR1 is MNHEY and CDR2 is SVGAGI. V lost 5 bases, J lost 4 bases, and 7 bases stayed unmatched. The CDR3 has 14 residues. This CDR3 is CASSPQGGATEAFF. DNA for the CDR3: TGTGCCAGCAGTCCCCAGGGGGGGGCCACTGAAGCTTTCTTT.

This clone has more than one count but fewer than ten. J is TRBJ2-7 and V is TRBV20-1; D is undetermined. The V gene's germline CDR1 is DFQATT and CDR2 SNEGSKA (reference sequence). This CDR3 is 10 amino acids long. Trimming cost V 3 bases and J 3 bases, with 3 bases left between them. The CDR3 protein is CSASIYEQYF. In DNA form, the CDR3 reads TGCAGTGCTAGTATCTACGAGCAGTACTTC.

The chain carries TRBV18 and TRBJ2-7, with D uncertain. This CDR3 has 13 residues. Germline V gene data show CDR1 as KGHSH and CDR2 as LQKENI. Trimming removed 0 bases at V and 7 bases at J, with 10 bases between. The CDR3 is CASSPPDPLEQYF. The CDR3 nucleotides read TGTGCCAGCTCACCACCGGACCCCCTGGAGCAGTACTTC.

V gene TRBV2 combines with J gene TRBJ2-1, with a weak D call TRBD2 (5 bases). Trimming removed 6 bases at V and 2 bases at J, with 17 bases between. Germline V CDR1 and CDR2: SNHLY, FYNNEI. CDR3 length equals 16 residues. This CDR3 reads CASRGVRDKAYNEQFF. CDR3 nucleotide sequence: TGTGCCAGCAGGGGAGTGCGAGACAAAGCCTACAATGAGCAGTTCTTC.

The V and J genes are TRBV13 and TRBJ2-1; weak D call: TRBD1 (5 bases). There are 14 residues in the CDR3. Deletions cut 5 bases from V and 7 bases from J, with 15 bases between. Germline loops: CDR1 PRHDT, CDR2 FYEKMQ (reference sequence). CDR3 region: CASSPPTERNEQFF. The CDR3 DNA is TGTGCCAGCAGCCCGCCGACAGAGAGAAATGAGCAGTTCTTC.

A remark on this clone: The same CDR3 arises from other DNA sequences in this sample as well. The rearrangement links TRBV19 to TRBJ2-7; 10 bases fit TRBD2. Losses at the gene ends were 4 bases for V and 1 base for J; bases not matched to a gene: 1. CDR1 LNHDA and CDR2 SQIVND come from the germline V gene (reference sequence). The CDR3 has 14 residues. The CDR3 protein is CASSRTSGSYEQYF. The CDR3 DNA follows: TGTGCCAGTAGTAGGACTAGCGGTTCCTACGAGCAGTACTTC.

The chain is built from TRBV11-2 and TRBJ2-1; 12 bases align to TRBD2. In germline, CDR1 is SGHAT, CDR2 FQNNGV. V lost 5 bases to trimming and J lost 6 bases; unmatched junction nucleotides: 11. The CDR3 runs to 17 residues. The CDR3, as DNA: TGTGCCAGCAGCAGGGGACTAGCGGGCCGAAGGGGCAATGAGCAGTTCTTC. It translates to CASSRGLAGRRGNEQFF.

V is TRBV7-2 and J is TRBJ2-3; unclear D gene. The CDR3 length is 11 residues. Germline assignment: CDR1 SGHTA and CDR2 FQGNSA. Trimming took 7 bases from V and 0 from J, leaving 2 bases between them. The CDR3 region is CASKSTDTQYF. The CDR3 DNA reads as TGTGCCAGCAAAAGCACAGATACGCAGTATTTT.

This chain connects TRBV9 to TRBJ1-5; TRBD1 aligns across 7 bases. The CDR3 covers 15 residues. Germline V lookup: CDR1 SGDLS, CDR2 YYNGEE. V was clipped by 3 bases and J by 2 bases; unmatched bases: 5. The CDR3, as DNA: TGTGCCAGCAGCGCCGAGGGGACAGGCAATCAGCCCCAGCATTTT. Protein product: CASSAEGTGNQPQHF. The whole variable domain, filled in from reference TRBV9 and TRBJ1-5, reads DSGVTQTPKHLITATGQRVTLRCSPRSGDLSVYWYQQSLDQGLQFLIQYYNGEERAKGNILERFSAQQFPDLHSELNLSSLELGDSALYFCASSAEGTGNQPQHFGDGTRLSIL.

V gene TRBV6-5 combines with J gene TRBJ2-7, with TRBD1 identical over 7 bases. V dropped 5 bases and J dropped 2; count of bases not matched to a gene: 9. Germline CDR1 and CDR2: MNHEY and SVGAGI. The CDR3 spans 15 residues. The chain's CDR3 is CASSIRPGQPYEQYF. CDR3 coding DNA: TGTGCCAGCAGTATCAGGCCGGGACAGCCCTACGAGCAGTACTTC.

The rearrangement links TRBV19 to TRBJ1-5, with D uncertain. Germline V gene lookup returns CDR1 LNHDA and CDR2 SQIVND (reference sequence). This CDR3 has 12 amino acids. The germline V and J ends were trimmed by 8 bases and 6 bases, with 11 bases remaining between them. This chain's CDR3 is CASALMGQPQHF. As DNA, the CDR3 is TGTGCCAGTGCCCTAATGGGTCAGCCCCAGCATTTT.

The chain combines TRBV19 with TRBJ2-3; D is unclear. Trimming pared 3 bases from V and 1 base from J, leaving 5 bases between. Germline V gene sequence: CDR1 LNHDA, CDR2 SQIVND (reference sequence). CDR3 size: 13 residues. The CDR3: CASSIWRTDTQYF. The DNA for the CDR3 is TGTGCCAGTAGTATCTGGCGCACAGATACGCAGTATTTT.

The table lists this clone with a count of one. The V gene is TRBV11-2, the J gene TRBJ2-1; no firm D call. The V end was cut by 1 base, the J end by 0 bases, with 7 bases between. The CDR3 is made up of 15 amino acids. Germline CDR1 and CDR2: SGHAT and FQNNGV. The CDR3, as DNA: TGTGCCAGCAGCTTAGGGGATAGCTCCTACAATGAGCAGTTCTTC. Encoded protein: CASSLGDSSYNEQFF. Combining the CDR3 with reference TRBV11-2 and TRBJ2-1 gives the whole variable domain EAGVAQSPRYKIIEKRQSVAFWCNPISGHATLYWYQQILGQGPKLLIQFQNNGVVDDSQLPKDRFSAERLKGVDSTLKIQPAKLEDSAVYLCASSLGDSSYNEQFFGPGTRLTVL.

The CDR3 sequence: CASSPTGGYEKLFF. CDR3 nucleotide sequence: TGTGCCAGCTCACCGACAGGGGGGTACGAAAAACTGTTTTTT. This chain joins TRBV18 and TRBJ1-4, with TRBD1 matching 9 bases. The CDR3 length is 14 residues. CDR1 is KGHSH and CDR2 is LQKENI in the germline V gene. The V gene end was trimmed by 3 bases and the J gene end by 8 bases; junction bases not matched to a gene: 4.

The chain recombines TRBV9 with TRBJ2-5; tentative D call: TRBD1 (5 bases). The germline V gene has CDR1 SGDLS and CDR2 YYNGEE. This CDR3 has 14 residues. V was trimmed by 2 bases and J by 2 bases, leaving 10 bases between them. The CDR3 loop reads CASSVATGQETQYF. In DNA, the CDR3 is TGTGCCAGCAGCGTGGCAACAGGACAAGAGACCCAGTACTTC.

This chain connects TRBV7-9 to TRBJ1-2; TRBD1 might be the D (5 bases). The CDR3 length is 12 residues. CDR1 is SEHNR and CDR2 is FQNEAQ in the germline V gene (reference sequence). V shed 5 bases and J shed 4 bases, with 8 bases lying between them. CDR3 in amino acids: CASSPGTYGYTF. The CDR3 coding sequence is TGTGCCAGCAGCCCGGGGACCTATGGCTACACCTTC.

The gene calls are TRBV7-8 and TRBJ1-2; 8 positions match TRBD1. Germline V gives CDR1 SGHVS, CDR2 FQNEAQ. With V trimmed by 5 bases and J by 8 bases, 7 bases remained unmatched. This CDR3 comprises 13 residues. CDR3 nucleotide sequence: TGTGCCAGCAGCCATGGAGGACAGGGCGGCTACACCTTC. It yields the protein CASSHGGQGGYTF.

CDR3 amino acids: CASRPGTGLHEQYF. For the CDR3, the DNA is TGTGCCAGCAGACCCGGGACAGGGCTACACGAGCAGTACTTC. This sequence joins TRBV27 and TRBJ2-7; 9 nucleotides agree with TRBD1. The CDR3 is 14 residues long. With 6 bases clipped from V and 5 bases from J, the junction kept 8 bases outside the gene matches. From germline, CDR1 is MNHEY and CDR2 SMNVEV (reference sequence).

This clone showed up just a few times. This sequence joins TRBV7-8 and TRBJ2-1; 10 positions match TRBD2. V was clipped by 5 bases and J by 3 bases; unmatched bases: 7. The CDR3 sequence is 16 residues long. The germline V gene has CDR1 SGHVS and CDR2 FQNEAQ. In nucleotides, the CDR3 is TGTGCCAGCAGCACCCTAGCGGGAGTGATCTACAATGAGCAGTTCTTC. This encodes CASSTLAGVIYNEQFF. Combining the CDR3 with reference TRBV7-8 and TRBJ2-1 gives the whole variable domain GAGVSQSPRYKVAKRGQDVALRCDPISGHVSLFWYQQALGQGPEFLTYFQNEAQLDKSGLPSDRFFAERPEGSVSTLKIQRTQQEDSAVYLCASSTLAGVIYNEQFFGPGTRLTVL.

The chain has TRBV5-1 and TRBJ1-1; D remains unclear. The germline V gene encodes CDR1 SGHRS and CDR2 YFSETQ. The CDR3 spans 13 residues. Trimming pared 3 bases from V and 1 base from J, leaving 7 bases between. The DNA for the CDR3 is TGCGCCAGCAGCTCGACAAGGAACACTGAAGCTTTCTTT. It specifies CASSSTRNTEAFF. Full variable domain (outside the CDR3, taken from reference TRBV5-1 and TRBJ1-1): KAGVTQTPRYLIKTRGQQVTLSCSPISGHRSVSWYQQTPGQGLQFLFEYFSETQRNKGNFPGRFSGRQFSNSRSEMNVSTLELGDSALYLCASSSTRNTEAFFGQGTRLTVV.

The V and J genes are TRBV10-3 and TRBJ2-2, with TRBD1 matching over 7 bases. V was clipped by 0 bases and J by 5 bases; unmatched bases: 6. This CDR3 is 16 amino acids long. CDR1 is ENHRY and CDR2 is SYGVKD in the germline V gene. This CDR3 is CAISESKGGETGELFF. The CDR3 coding sequence is TGTGCCATCAGTGAGTCGAAAGGGGGCGAGACCGGGGAGCTGTTTTTT.